The next 30 T cell receptor beta chains were all read from a single sample in a study of shared clonotypes between healthy human individuals. Cells designated naive CD8 were CD45RO-negative and were positively selected for CCR7, with terminally differentiated effector memory CD45RA+ cells excluded. Libraries were prepared by immunoSEQ multiplex PCR; TCRdb keeps only in-frame clonotypes and omits some of them. In the table there are millions of clones, roughly 94% of which are singletons. Specimen: naive CD8+ T cells sorted from blood. The receptors derive from a young man in good health.

This rearrangement joins TRBV4-2 to TRBJ2-3; TRBD2 is a possible D gene (7 bases). This CDR3 has 17 residues. V lost 4 bases and J 2 bases, leaving 19 bases between the germline ends. CDR1 and CDR2 (germline): LGHNA, YNFKEQ. The CDR3 DNA reads TGTGCCAGCAGCCCCACGGGGGCGGGGGACCTCACAGATACGCAGTATTTT. Amino acids: CASSPTGAGDLTDTQYF.

The chain combines TRBV28 with TRBJ2-7, with 10 bases aligning to TRBD1. The CDR3 spans 16 residues. Germline V gene data show CDR1 as MDHEN and CDR2 as SYDVKM. Trimming at V came to 5 bases and at J to 5 bases, leaving 12 bases not matched to a gene. CDR3 in amino acids: CASSQVGTGDPNEQYF. In nucleotides, the CDR3 is TGTGCCAGCAGTCAAGTGGGGACAGGGGACCCGAACGAGCAGTACTTC.

The CDR3 DNA reads as TGTGCCAGCAGTACCGCACAGGGGCCTTCACCCCTCCACTTT. This gives the protein CASSTAQGPSPLHF. The V gene is TRBV27, the J gene TRBJ1-6, with 7 bases identical to TRBD1. CDR1 and CDR2 from the germline V gene are MNHEY and SMNVEV (reference sequence). This CDR3 contains 14 residues. Trimming at V came to 5 bases and at J to 9 bases, leaving 7 bases not matched to a gene.

Note on this clone: The same CDR3 arises from other DNA sequences in this sample as well. CDR3 DNA sequence: TGTGCCAGCAGTGACATGTCTTCTTACAATGAGCAGTTCTTC. Protein: CASSDMSSYNEQFF. The gene calls are TRBV27 and TRBJ2-1; D not certain. The V end lost 5 bases, the J end lost 4 bases, and 12 bases lay between the germline ends. Per the germline V gene, CDR1 is MNHEY and CDR2 is SMNVEV (reference sequence). This CDR3 is 14 amino acids long.

The J gene is TRBJ2-7, the V gene TRBV9, with a possible D match to TRBD2 (6 bases). The ends were cut back, 3 bases at V and 4 bases at J, with 17 bases in the middle. The CDR3 is made up of 15 amino acids. Per the germline V gene, CDR1 is SGDLS and CDR2 is YYNGEE. The CDR3 DNA reads TGTGCCAGCAGCGAAGCAGCAGGACTAACATACGAGCAGTACTTC. Translated: CASSEAAGLTYEQYF.

Notes on this clone: This same CDR3 is encoded by further DNA sequences in the sample. The J gene is TRBJ2-7, the V gene TRBV7-9, with TRBD2 as a possible D gene (7 bases). Germline values: CDR1 SEHNR, CDR2 FQNEAQ (reference sequence). The V gene lost 3 bases and the J gene lost 2 bases, with 11 bases spanning the gap. This CDR3 spans 14 amino acids. CDR3 coding DNA: TGTGCCAGCAGCTTTGGCGGGGGCCCCTACGAGCAGTACTTC. Its protein product is CASSFGGGPYEQYF.

This CDR3 reads CASNPGGFSNQPQHF. CDR3 sequence (DNA): TGTGCCAGCAACCCGGGAGGGTTTAGCAATCAGCCCCAGCATTTT. The chain links TRBV7-2 to TRBJ1-5, with D unclear. The ends were cut back, 7 bases at V and 0 bases at J, with 13 bases in the middle. The germline V gene has CDR1 SGHTA and CDR2 FQGNSA. This CDR3 has 15 amino acids.

This chain links TRBV15 with TRBJ1-5; 9 nucleotides line up with TRBD1. V trimming: 0 bases; J trimming: 7 bases; junction bases outside the gene matches: 4. CDR1 is LNHNV and CDR2 is YYDKDF in the germline V gene (reference sequence). CDR3 size: 15 residues. The CDR3 nucleotides are TGTGCCACCAGCAGAGATGGGACAGGGAGCCAGCCCCAGCATTTT. It codes for CATSRDGTGSQPQHF.

This chain links TRBV2 with TRBJ2-6, with a possible D match to TRBD1 (5 bases). This CDR3 is built from 16 residues. Trimming left V 5 bases short and J 1 base short, with 12 bases between. The germline V gene encodes CDR1 SNHLY and CDR2 FYNNEI. For the CDR3, the DNA is TGTGCCAGCAGTACAGACAGCGTATCTGGGGCCAACGTCCTGACTTTC. Residues: CASSTDSVSGANVLTF.

J is TRBJ2-7 and V is TRBV5-1; the D is unclear. In germline, CDR1 is SGHRS, CDR2 YFSETQ. The CDR3 spans 14 residues. Trimming pared 2 bases from V and 1 base from J, leaving 10 bases between. This chain's CDR3 is CASSLGNPSYEQYF. CDR3 sequence (DNA): TGCGCCAGCAGCTTAGGGAACCCATCCTACGAGCAGTACTTC.

V usage is TRBV5-1 and J usage is TRBJ2-3; maybe TRBD1 (7 bases). CDR1 and CDR2 from the germline V gene are SGHRS and YFSETQ. The CDR3 loop spans 17 amino acids. V shed 4 bases and J shed 3 bases, with 21 bases lying between them. CDR3 in DNA: TGCGCCAGCAGCCCCCCCTGGGACAGTCGGGGGACAGATACGCAGTATTTT. Its protein is CASSPPWDSRGTDTQYF.

This rearrangement joins TRBV27 to TRBJ2-2, with D tentatively TRBD2 (5 bases). Germline assignment: CDR1 MNHEY and CDR2 SMNVEV (reference sequence). V was cut by 3 bases and J by 0 bases, with 11 bases left in between. The CDR3 is 16 residues long. CDR3 nucleotides: TGTGCCAGCAGTTTGGAACTAGAAACGAACACCGGGGAGCTGTTTTTT. It codes for CASSLELETNTGELFF.

The chain links TRBV4-3 to TRBJ1-6, with TRBD1 matching over 10 bases. The length of the CDR3 is 15 residues. Trimming removed 1 base from V and 7 bases from J; junction bases left unmatched: 1. Germline V gene lookup returns CDR1 LGHNA and CDR2 YSLEER. In nucleotides, the CDR3 is TGCGCCAGCAGCCAAGTGGGACAGGGGAATTCACCCCTCCACTTT. It specifies CASSQVGQGNSPLHF.

The chain employs TRBV27 and TRBJ2-5; tentative D call: TRBD1 (5 bases). The CDR3 contains 16 residues. Germline lookup yields CDR1 MNHEY and CDR2 SMNVEV (reference sequence). V lost 0 bases and J lost 5, with 16 bases in between. The CDR3: CASSLSGPHGWETQYF. As DNA, the CDR3 is TGTGCCAGCAGTTTATCGGGGCCTCACGGATGGGAGACCCAGTACTTC.

This clone has a single count. The genes are TRBV5-1 and TRBJ2-7; D tentatively fits TRBD1 or TRBD2 (5 bases each). In germline, CDR1 is SGHRS, CDR2 YFSETQ. The CDR3 length is 15 residues. V dropped 4 bases and J dropped 5 bases, with 19 bases sitting between them. Here the CDR3 DNA reads TGCGCCAGCAGCCCATGGGCAGGGACCAGGAACGAGCAGTACTTC. Translation gives CASSPWAGTRNEQYF.

The CDR3 spells CASSLEFLGASDTQYF. As DNA, the CDR3 is TGTGCCAGCAGCTTAGAATTCCTGGGGGCCTCAGATACGCAGTATTTT. V usage is TRBV11-2 and J usage is TRBJ2-3, with D perhaps TRBD1 (6 bases). V gave up 0 bases and J gave up 4 bases, with 14 bases separating them. This CDR3 is 16 amino acids long. Germline V gene sequence: CDR1 SGHAT, CDR2 FQNNGV.

The V call is TRBV28, the J call TRBJ2-2, with D uncertain. V was trimmed by 7 bases and J by 5 bases, leaving 14 bases between them. CDR3 length: 14 amino acids. The germline gives CDR1 MDHEN, CDR2 SYDVKM. For the CDR3, the DNA is TGTGCCAGCATCAAGATGGGGTGGACCGGGGAGCTGTTTTTT. The encoded protein is CASIKMGWTGELFF. Variable domain in full (rest from reference TRBV28 and TRBJ2-2): DVKVTQSSRYLVKRTGEKVFLECVQDMDHENMFWYRQDPGLGLRLIYFSYDVKMKEKGDIPEGYSVSREKKERFSLILESASTNQTSMYLCASIKMGWTGELFFGEGSRLTVL.

V is TRBV6-6 and J is TRBJ2-4; D remains unclear. The CDR3 is made up of 15 amino acids. Germline values: CDR1 MNHNY, CDR2 SVGAGI (reference sequence). Trimming shortened V by 2 bases and J by 0 bases, and 8 bases separated the two germline ends. CDR3 protein: CASSYSALAKNIQYF. In DNA form, the CDR3 reads TGTGCCAGCAGTTACAGTGCCCTAGCCAAAAACATTCAGTACTTC.

The V and J genes are TRBV28 and TRBJ2-5; D call uncertain. Germline-derived CDR1 and CDR2 are MDHEN and SYDVKM. Trimming shortened V by 2 bases and J by 5 bases, and 3 bases separated the two germline ends. CDR3 length: 11 amino acids. CDR3 nucleotides: TGTGCCAGCAGTTTACCGGAGACCCAGTACTTC. Its protein product is CASSLPETQYF.

Worth noting for this clone: This clone may be a read error of a much larger clone one base away. The gene calls are TRBV9 and TRBJ1-1; tentative D call: TRBD1 (6 bases). CDR3 length equals 12 residues. Germline assignment: CDR1 SGDLS and CDR2 YYNGEE. Trimming left V 4 bases short and J 6 bases short, with 10 bases between. The CDR3 DNA follows: TGTGCCAGCAGCTTAGGGGGGGCTGAAGCTTTCTTT. This gives the protein CASSLGGAEAFF.

This chain links TRBV5-6 with TRBJ2-1; 8 nucleotides match TRBD1. This CDR3 contains 13 residues. The germline V gene has CDR1 SGHDT and CDR2 YYEEEE. V was pared by 3 bases and J by 6 bases, with 2 bases of the junction left unmatched. In DNA, the CDR3 is TGTGCCAGCAGCTACGACAGGGGCAATGAGCAGTTCTTC. It is translated as CASSYDRGNEQFF.

The genes are TRBV11-1 and TRBJ2-1; D gene unclear. V gave up 4 bases and J gave up 4 bases, with 14 bases separating them. The CDR3 length is 15 residues. Germline V CDR1 and CDR2: SGHAT, FQDESV (reference sequence). The CDR3 region is CASSSPRASYNEQFF. For the CDR3, the DNA is TGTGCCAGCAGCTCACCACGGGCCTCTTACAATGAGCAGTTCTTC.

V is TRBV9 and J is TRBJ1-4, with 11 bases that match TRBD1. J gave up 5 bases and V 3 bases, and 3 bases lay outside the gene matches. From germline, CDR1 is SGDLS and CDR2 YYNGEE. The CDR3 has 15 residues. The CDR3 loop is CASSARDRGNEKLFF. CDR3 DNA sequence: TGTGCCAGCAGCGCCCGGGACAGGGGGAATGAAAAACTGTTTTTT.

V usage is TRBV7-6 and J usage is TRBJ2-7; 11 positions match TRBD1. CDR3 size: 15 residues. CDR1 and CDR2 from the germline V gene are SGHVS and FNYEAQ. V was pared by 5 bases and J by 6 bases, with 9 bases of the junction left unmatched. The CDR3 nucleotides are TGTGCCAGCAGCCTTTCCCGGACAGGGGGCGCCGAGCAGTACTTC. Translation: CASSLSRTGGAEQYF.

To note about this clone: Relative to the germline gene, one junction end is altered; a read error may explain this. The CDR3 sequence is CASSPLVEQGELFF. The CDR3 bases are TGTGCTAGCAGCCCTTTGGTTGAGCAAGGGGAGCTGTTTTTT. This chain joins TRBV7-7 and TRBJ2-2, with unresolved D. The CDR3 is 14 residues long. In germline, CDR1 is SSHAT, CDR2 FNYEAQ (reference sequence).

This rearrangement joins TRBV12-5 to TRBJ1-1; the D is unclear. Deletions cut 0 bases from V and 1 base from J, with 9 bases between. Germline V gives CDR1 LGHNT, CDR2 FRNRAP. The CDR3 is made up of 15 amino acids. CDR3: CASGLVRAGNTEAFF. CDR3 sequence (DNA): TGTGCTAGTGGTTTGGTACGCGCAGGGAACACTGAAGCTTTCTTT.

The chain links TRBV13 to TRBJ1-2; perhaps TRBD1 as D (6 bases). Germline CDR1 reads PRHDT; CDR2 reads FYEKMQ (reference sequence). This CDR3 comprises 17 residues. V gave up 4 bases and J gave up 4 bases, with 22 bases separating them. The CDR3, as DNA: TGTGCCAGCAGCTCCTTCCAGGACAGATCTGTCGGCTATGGCTACACCTTC. It translates to CASSSFQDRSVGYGYTF.

The chain links TRBV21-1 to TRBJ2-4; the table's TRBD1 call for D was not verified on the DNA. TRBV21-1 is an annotated pseudogene. CDR3 size: 16 residues. The CDR3: CASSKTRVTAKNIQYF. CDR3 DNA: TGTGCCAGCAGCAAAACCAGGGTGACAGCCAAAAACATTCAGTACTTC.

The chain carries TRBV13 and TRBJ2-5; maybe TRBD2 (6 bases). The V end was cut by 0 bases, the J end by 4 bases, with 15 bases between. CDR1 PRHDT and CDR2 FYEKMQ come from the germline V gene (reference sequence). The CDR3 extends over 16 amino acids. The CDR3 sequence: CASSLGPGSGLETQYF. CDR3 sequence (DNA): TGTGCCAGCAGCTTAGGCCCGGGAAGCGGGCTAGAGACCCAGTACTTC.

V usage is TRBV28 and J usage is TRBJ1-1, with a weak D call TRBD1 (5 bases). The length of the CDR3 is 15 residues. V lost 5 bases, J lost 4 bases, and 17 bases lay in between. Germline CDR1 MDHEN, CDR2 SYDVKM. As DNA, the CDR3 is TGTGCCAGCAGTCCAACGGAGGGACCTAGCACTGAAGCTTTCTTT. Translated: CASSPTEGPSTEAFF.